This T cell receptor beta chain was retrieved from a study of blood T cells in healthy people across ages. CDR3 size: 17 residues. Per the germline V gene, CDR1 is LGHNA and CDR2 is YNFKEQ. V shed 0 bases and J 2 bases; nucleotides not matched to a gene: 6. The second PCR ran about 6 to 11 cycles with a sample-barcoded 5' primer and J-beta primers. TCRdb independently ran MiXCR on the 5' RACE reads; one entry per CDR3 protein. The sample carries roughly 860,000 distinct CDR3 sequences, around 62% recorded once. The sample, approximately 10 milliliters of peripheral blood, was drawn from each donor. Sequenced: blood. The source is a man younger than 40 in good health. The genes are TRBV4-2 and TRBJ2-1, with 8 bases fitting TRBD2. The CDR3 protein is CASSQELTGGTYNEQFF. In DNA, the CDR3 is TGTGCCAGCAGCCAAGAACTAACGGGGGGGACCTACAATGAGCAGTTCTTC.